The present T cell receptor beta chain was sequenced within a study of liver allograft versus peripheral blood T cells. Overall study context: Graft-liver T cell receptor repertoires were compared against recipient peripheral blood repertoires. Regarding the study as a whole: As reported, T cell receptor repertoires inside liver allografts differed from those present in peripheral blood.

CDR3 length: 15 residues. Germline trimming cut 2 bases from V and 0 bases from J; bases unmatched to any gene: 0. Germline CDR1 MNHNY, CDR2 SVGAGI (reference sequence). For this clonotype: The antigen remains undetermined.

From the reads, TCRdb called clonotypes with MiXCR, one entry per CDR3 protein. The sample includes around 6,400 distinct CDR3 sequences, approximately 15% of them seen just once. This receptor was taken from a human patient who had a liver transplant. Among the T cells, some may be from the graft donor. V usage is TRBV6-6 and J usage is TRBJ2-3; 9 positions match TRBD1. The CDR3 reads CASSYGQGSTDTQYF. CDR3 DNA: TGTGCCAGCAGTTACGGACAGGGGAGCACAGATACGCAGTATTTT.